This entry features one T cell receptor beta chain sequence. The target antigen is unknown. This entry comes from a study of cytomegalovirus exposure and HLA in healthy donors. The study's findings and limits: The sole available immune exposure information was CMV serostatus. There were 150 to 200 TCR beta chains listed as cytomegalovirus-associated. Follow-up analysis seemed to connect common viral pathogens with several of the most significant clusters identified.

Primers: 60 Vbeta forward and 13 Jbeta reverse. The table came from immunoSEQ multiplex PCR; TCRdb's copy has only in-frame clones and leaves some out. The repertoire holds 60,000 to 75,000 clones, with around 73% as singletons. The V gene end was trimmed by 5 bases and the J gene end by 6 bases; junction bases not matched to a gene: 11. Looked up from germline, CDR1 is SGHTA and CDR2 is FQGNSA. CDR3 length equals 15 residues. This TCR came from a man aged 45-65 years in good health and CMV-seronegative. Sequenced input: PBMCs. This chain links TRBV7-2 with TRBJ1-1; 8 nucleotides line up with TRBD1. This CDR3 is CASSPFGQGMAEAFF. CDR3 coding DNA: TGTGCCAGCAGCCCTTTCGGACAGGGAATGGCTGAAGCTTTCTTT.